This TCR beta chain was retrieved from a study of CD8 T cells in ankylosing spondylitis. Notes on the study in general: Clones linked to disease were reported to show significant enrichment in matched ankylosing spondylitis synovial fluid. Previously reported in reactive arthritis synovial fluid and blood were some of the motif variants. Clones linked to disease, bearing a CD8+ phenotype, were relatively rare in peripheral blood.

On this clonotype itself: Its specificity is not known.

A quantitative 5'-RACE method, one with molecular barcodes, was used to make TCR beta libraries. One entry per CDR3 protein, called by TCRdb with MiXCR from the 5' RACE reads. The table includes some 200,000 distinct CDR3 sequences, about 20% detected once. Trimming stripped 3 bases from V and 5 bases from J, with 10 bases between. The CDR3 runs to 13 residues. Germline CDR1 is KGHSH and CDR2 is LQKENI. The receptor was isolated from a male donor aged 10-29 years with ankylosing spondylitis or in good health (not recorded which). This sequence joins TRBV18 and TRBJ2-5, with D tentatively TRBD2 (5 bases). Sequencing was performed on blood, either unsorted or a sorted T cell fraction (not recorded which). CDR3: CASSPGGSETQYF. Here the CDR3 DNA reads TGTGCCAGCTCACCTGGAGGTTCGGAGACCCAGTACTTC.